The source of this T cell receptor (beta chain) is a study of blood T cell repertoires in COVID-19. On the study more broadly: T cells, B-cell-depleted T cells, or PBMCs supplied cDNA or gDNA.

Repertoires were generated with immunoSEQ multiplex PCR, while TCRdb's copy carries only in-frame clones and drops some. The sample consists of some 150,000 clones, about 83% of them appearing once. This TCR came from a human donor in a cohort sampled during active COVID-19. Source material: peripheral blood.

CDR3 in amino acids: CASSFSGRFPTDTQYF. The CDR3 nucleotides read TGTGCCAGCAGCTTTAGCGGGAGATTTCCGACAGATACGCAGTATTTT. The chain employs TRBV7-2 and TRBJ2-3, with 9 bases lining up with TRBD2. Germline-derived CDR1 and CDR2 are SGHTA and FQGNSA. V shed 3 bases and J 3 bases; nucleotides not matched to a gene: 7. CDR3 length: 16 amino acids.